Listed here are 3 T cell receptor beta chains from one sample, sequenced in a study of post-analysis software for immune sequencing data. Their target antigens are unknown. The TCR beta cDNA libraries contained unique molecular identifiers. TCRdb re-derived calls from the PCR reads in MiXCR, one entry per CDR3 protein. The sample yields roughly 540,000 distinct CDR3 sequences, around a third seen once. Study-level findings and limits: A handful of TRBV segments occurring more often in patients than controls included TRBV5-6, TRBV5-1 and TRBV20-1.

Specimen: blood. These receptors were taken from a girl between 2 and 17 years old with multiple sclerosis.

This clonotype was counted only a few times. V gene TRBV7-2 combines with J gene TRBJ2-5; D unresolved. The CDR3 has 12 residues. V was trimmed by 8 bases and J by 2 bases, leaving 9 bases between them. Germline V gene lookup returns CDR1 SGHTA and CDR2 FQGNSA. Here the CDR3 DNA reads TGTGCCAGCCGACGGCTTCAAGAGACCCAGTACTTC. Translating gives CASRRLQETQYF.

The table lists this clonotype with a few counts. The genes are TRBV5-1 and TRBJ1-2; TRBD1 matches 9 bases. The CDR3 spans 17 residues. Per germline, CDR1 SGHRS and CDR2 YFSETQ. J lost 0 bases, V lost 4 bases, and 10 bases had no gene match. The CDR3 sequence is CASSAQGQGPSNYGYTF. The CDR3 region has the DNA TGCGCCAGCAGCGCTCAGGGACAGGGTCCGTCTAACTATGGCTACACCTTC.

This clonotype was observed a single time. The J gene is TRBJ2-5, the V gene TRBV18; D unclear. The germline CDR1 and CDR2 sequences are KGHSH and LQKENI. Deletions cut 3 bases from V and 3 bases from J, with 8 bases between. This CDR3 spans 13 amino acids. CDR3 amino acids: CASSPSRKETQYF. The CDR3 coding sequence is TGTGCCAGCTCACCGTCACGGAAAGAGACCCAGTACTTC.